This entry is about one T cell receptor beta chain. The method was immunoSEQ multiplex PCR; TCRdb's version includes in-frame clones alone and lacks a portion of them. Among 110,000 or so clones listed, approximately 93% were seen once. The data derive from a study of T cell changes during pregnancy in multiple sclerosis. The CDR3 is made up of 18 amino acids. This clonotype was obtained from a female donor with multiple sclerosis, enrolled in a pregnancy study. V gene TRBV21-1 combines with J gene TRBJ1-5; TRBD1 was called by the table and not checked on the DNA. TRBV21-1 has pseudogene status. The material was peripheral blood, obtained before pregnancy. CDR3 amino acids: CASRQRTGGAWSNQPQHF. The CDR3 region has the DNA TGTGCCAGCAGACAACGGACAGGGGGCGCCTGGAGCAATCAGCCCCAGCATTTT.